This TCR beta chain derives from a study of T cell repertoires in cytomegalovirus infection. Study background: A matching HLA type, together with CMV infection, was signaled by public TCR beta signatures.

A single record per CDR3 protein comes from TCRdb applying MiXCR to the reads. The data hold some 700,000 distinct CDR3 sequences, with 35% observed a single time. The CDR3 extends over 16 amino acids. Germline loops: CDR1 SGHTA, CDR2 FQGNSA. Trimming shortened V by 0 bases and J by 0 bases, and 12 bases separated the two germline ends. The sequenced sample consisted of PBMCs. This receptor was identified in a human donor in good health (CMV status not recorded). Some clones in this sample may be carry-over from other donors' samples. This chain links TRBV7-2 with TRBJ2-7; D might be TRBD2 (6 bases). CDR3 sequence reads: CASSLAGLPSSYEQYF. The CDR3 nucleotides read TGTGCCAGCAGCTTAGCGGGACTTCCGAGCTCCTACGAGCAGTACTTC.